Sequencing of this T cell receptor (beta chain) was carried out in a study of vaccination and CD4 T cells after COVID-19. Study in general: A vaccine, either BNT162b2 or mRNA-1273, was given to participants in two doses. Overlapping SARS-CoV-2, HCoV-NL63, HCoV-OC43 and HCoV-229E spike peptides stimulated the cells. No peptide, an HIV-1 Nef pool, or a CEFX pool was what each control culture received. Study results and limitations: Spike mono-reactivity applied to 304 of 307 vaccine-specific clones detected in convalescent patients.

This clonotype was observed a few times. The antigen remains unidentified. V was pared by 3 bases and J by 2 bases, with 13 bases between. The CDR3 extends over 14 amino acids. Germline CDR1 reads DFQATT; CDR2 reads SNEGSKA (reference sequence). The Oncomine TCR Beta short-read assay sequenced DNA from cultured CD4+ T cells. CD4+ T cells were cultured, and genomic DNA was extracted from them. TCRdb re-derived calls from the PCR reads in MiXCR, one entry per CDR3 protein. The sample yields around 7,200 distinct CDR3 sequences, more than 25% seen once. Indicated treatment: approximately 9-day PBMC culture with coronavirus spike peptide pools or control peptides (ViraFEST assay). Harvesting of the unexposed donor's CD4+ T cells predated the COVID-19 pandemic (2011-2018).

The origin of this receptor is a human donor in good health. The chain has TRBV20-1 and TRBJ1-1; the D gene is possibly TRBD1 (5 bases). Sequences were obtained from CD4+ T cells from blood, cultured in vitro. The CDR3: CSARPGNVNTEAFF. The CDR3 DNA sequence: TGCAGTGCTAGGCCAGGGAATGTTAACACTGAAGCTTTCTTT.